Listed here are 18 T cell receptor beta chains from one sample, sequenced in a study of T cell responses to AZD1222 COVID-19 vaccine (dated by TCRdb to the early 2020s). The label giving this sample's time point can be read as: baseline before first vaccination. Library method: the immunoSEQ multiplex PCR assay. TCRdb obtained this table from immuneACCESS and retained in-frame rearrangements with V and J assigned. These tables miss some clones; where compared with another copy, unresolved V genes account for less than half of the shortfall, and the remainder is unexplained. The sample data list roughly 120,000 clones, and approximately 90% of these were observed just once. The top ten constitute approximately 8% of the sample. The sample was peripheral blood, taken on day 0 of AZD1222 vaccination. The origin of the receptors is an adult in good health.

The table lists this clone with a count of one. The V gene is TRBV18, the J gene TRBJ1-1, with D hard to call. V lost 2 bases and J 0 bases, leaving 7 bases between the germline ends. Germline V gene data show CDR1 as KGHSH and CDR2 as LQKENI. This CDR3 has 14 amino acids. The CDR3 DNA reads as TGTGCCAGCTCACCAGGGCAGATGAACACTGAAGCTTTCTTT. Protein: CASSPGQMNTEAFF.

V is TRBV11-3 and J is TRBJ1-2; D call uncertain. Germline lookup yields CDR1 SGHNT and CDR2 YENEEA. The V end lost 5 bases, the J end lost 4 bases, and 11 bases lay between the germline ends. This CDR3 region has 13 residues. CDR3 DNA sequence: TGTGCCAGCAGCCAAAAACTAGGCTATGGCTACACCTTC. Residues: CASSQKLGYGYTF.

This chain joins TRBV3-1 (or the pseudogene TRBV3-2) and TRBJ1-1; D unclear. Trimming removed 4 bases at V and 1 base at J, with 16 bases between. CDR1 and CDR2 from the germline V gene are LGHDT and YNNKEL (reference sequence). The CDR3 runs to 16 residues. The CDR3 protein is CASSLKQGMRNTEAFF. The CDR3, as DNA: TGTGCCAGCAGCCTCAAGCAAGGGATGAGGAACACTGAAGCTTTCTTT.

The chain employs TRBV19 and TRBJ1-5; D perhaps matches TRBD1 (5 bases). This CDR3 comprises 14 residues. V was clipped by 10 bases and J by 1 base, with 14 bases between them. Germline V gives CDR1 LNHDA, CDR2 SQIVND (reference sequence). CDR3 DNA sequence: TGTGCCACCTCGGGGCGGGGAAGCAATCAGCCCCAGCATTTT. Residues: CATSGRGSNQPQHF. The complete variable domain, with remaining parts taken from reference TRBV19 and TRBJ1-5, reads DGGITQSPKYLFRKEGQNVTLSCEQNLNHDAMYWYRQDPGQGLRLIYYSQIVNDFQKGDIAEGYSVSREKKESFPLTVTSAQKNPTAFYLCATSGRGSNQPQHFGDGTRLSIL.

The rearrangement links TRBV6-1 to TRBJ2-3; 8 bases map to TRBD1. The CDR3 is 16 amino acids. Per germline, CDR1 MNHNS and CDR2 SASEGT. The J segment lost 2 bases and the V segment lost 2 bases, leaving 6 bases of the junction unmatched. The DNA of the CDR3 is TGTGCCAGCAGTGAACAACAGGGGGTCGCCACAGATACGCAGTATTTT. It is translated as CASSEQQGVATDTQYF.

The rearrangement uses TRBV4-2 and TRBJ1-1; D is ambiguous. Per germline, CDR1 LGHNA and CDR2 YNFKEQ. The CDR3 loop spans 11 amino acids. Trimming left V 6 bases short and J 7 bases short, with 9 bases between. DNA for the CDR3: TGTGCCAGCAGGTACAAAGATGAAGCTTTCTTT. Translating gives CASRYKDEAFF.

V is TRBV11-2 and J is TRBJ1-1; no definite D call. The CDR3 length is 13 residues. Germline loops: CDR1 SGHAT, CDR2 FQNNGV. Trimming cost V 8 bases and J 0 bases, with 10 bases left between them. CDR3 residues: CASLMGMNTEAFF. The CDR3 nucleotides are TGTGCCAGCCTTATGGGGATGAACACTGAAGCTTTCTTT.

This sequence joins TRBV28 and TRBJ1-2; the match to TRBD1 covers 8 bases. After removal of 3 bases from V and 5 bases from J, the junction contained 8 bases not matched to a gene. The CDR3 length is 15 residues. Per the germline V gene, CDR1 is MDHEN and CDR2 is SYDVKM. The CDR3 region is CASSFPGGAGYGYTF. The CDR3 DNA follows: TGTGCCAGCAGTTTTCCAGGGGGCGCGGGGTATGGCTACACCTTC.

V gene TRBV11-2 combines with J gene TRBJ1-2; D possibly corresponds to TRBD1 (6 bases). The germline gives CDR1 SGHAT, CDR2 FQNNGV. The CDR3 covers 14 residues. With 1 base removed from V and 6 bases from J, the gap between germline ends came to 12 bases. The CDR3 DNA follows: TGTGCCAGCAGCTTAGTCTGGGACAAAGATGGCTACACCTTC. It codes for CASSLVWDKDGYTF.

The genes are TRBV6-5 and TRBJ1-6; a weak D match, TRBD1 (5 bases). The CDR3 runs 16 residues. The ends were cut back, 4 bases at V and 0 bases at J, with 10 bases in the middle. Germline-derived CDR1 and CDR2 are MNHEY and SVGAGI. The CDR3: CASSLAGNSYNSPLHF. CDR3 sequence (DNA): TGTGCCAGCAGTTTAGCAGGGAACTCCTATAATTCACCCCTCCACTTT.

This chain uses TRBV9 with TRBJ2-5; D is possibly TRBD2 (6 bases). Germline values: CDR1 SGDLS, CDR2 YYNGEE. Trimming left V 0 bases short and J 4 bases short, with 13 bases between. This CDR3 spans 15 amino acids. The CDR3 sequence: CASSVGFGGGETQYF. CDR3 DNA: TGTGCCAGCAGCGTAGGGTTCGGGGGAGGAGAGACCCAGTACTTC.

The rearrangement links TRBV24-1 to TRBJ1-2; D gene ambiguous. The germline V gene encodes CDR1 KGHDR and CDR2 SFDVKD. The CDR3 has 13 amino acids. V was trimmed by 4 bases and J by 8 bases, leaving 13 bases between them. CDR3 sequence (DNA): TGTGCCACCAGTGAGTCTACGTCCTCCGGCTACACCTTC. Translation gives CATSESTSSGYTF.

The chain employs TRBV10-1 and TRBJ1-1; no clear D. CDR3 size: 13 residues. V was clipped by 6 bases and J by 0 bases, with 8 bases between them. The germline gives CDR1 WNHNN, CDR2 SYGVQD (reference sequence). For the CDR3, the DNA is TGCGCCAGCAGCGTTGCTTTGAACACTGAAGCTTTCTTT. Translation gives CASSVALNTEAFF.

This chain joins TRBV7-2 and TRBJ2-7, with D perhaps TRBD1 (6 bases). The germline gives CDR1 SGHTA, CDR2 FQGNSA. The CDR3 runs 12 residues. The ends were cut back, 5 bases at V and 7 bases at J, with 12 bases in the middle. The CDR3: CASSLTGGEQYF. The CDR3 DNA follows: TGTGCCAGCAGCCTGACAGGCGGGGAGCAGTACTTC.

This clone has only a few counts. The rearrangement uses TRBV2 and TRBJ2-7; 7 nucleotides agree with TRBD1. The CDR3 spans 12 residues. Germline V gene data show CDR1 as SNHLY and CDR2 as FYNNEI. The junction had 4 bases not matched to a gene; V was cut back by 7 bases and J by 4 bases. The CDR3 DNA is TGTGCCAGCACCGGACAGGAGTACGAGCAGTACTTC. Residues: CASTGQEYEQYF.

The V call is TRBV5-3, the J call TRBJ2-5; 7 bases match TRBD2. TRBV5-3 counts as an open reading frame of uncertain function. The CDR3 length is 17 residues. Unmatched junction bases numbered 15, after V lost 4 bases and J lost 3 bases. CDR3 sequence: CARSPHGGSGVKETQYF. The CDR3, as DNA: TGTGCCAGAAGCCCCCATGGCGGGAGCGGGGTAAAAGAGACCCAGTACTTC.

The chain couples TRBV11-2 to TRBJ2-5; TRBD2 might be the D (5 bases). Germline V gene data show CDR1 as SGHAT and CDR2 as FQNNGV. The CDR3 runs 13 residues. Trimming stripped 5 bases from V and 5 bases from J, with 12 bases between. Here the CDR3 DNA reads TGTGCCAGCAGCCCCGGGGTGGGGGAGACCCAGTACTTC. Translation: CASSPGVGETQYF.

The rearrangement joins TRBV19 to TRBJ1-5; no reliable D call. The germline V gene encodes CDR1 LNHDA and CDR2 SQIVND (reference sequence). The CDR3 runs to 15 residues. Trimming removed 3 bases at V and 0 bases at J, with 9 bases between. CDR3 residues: CASSIARNSNQPQHF. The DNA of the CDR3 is TGTGCCAGTAGTATTGCCAGGAATAGCAATCAGCCCCAGCATTTT.